These T cell receptor beta chains were read from a single sample in a study of CD8+CD57+ T cells in acquired aplastic anemia. Using its own MiXCR run on the reads, TCRdb lists one record per CDR3 protein. In the table there are approximately 150,000 distinct CDR3 sequences, 47% of which are singletons. The sequenced sample was sorted CD4+, CD8+, or CD8+CD57+ T cells (not recorded which) from PBMCs. The origin of the receptors is a human donor with aplastic anemia. Each CDR3 is given with its conserved first and last residue. Fields, in order: J gene, clone size, V gene, D gene, CDR3 DNA, CDR3 protein. D genes are given only for firm matches. Not every row has a clone size; where given, it reads once, few, many or a size class.

>TRBJ1-1|few|TRBV20-1|-
TGCAGTGCTGGAGCGGGTGCCGGGGAAACTGAAGCTTTCTTT
CSAGAGAGETEAFF
>TRBJ2-1|-|TRBV7-8|-
TGTGCCAGCAGCCCACAGGGATATGAGCAGTTCTTC
CASSPQGYEQFF
>TRBJ2-7|many|TRBV20-1|-
TGCAGTGCTAGAGGTGCAGGGCGACGGTCCTACGAGCAGTACTTC
CSARGAGRRSYEQYF
>TRBJ2-1|-|TRBV12-3/TRBV12-4|-
TGTGCCAGCGGTTTAGGGACTGGCGGGTACCACAATGAGCAGTTCTTC
CASGLGTGGYHNEQFF
>TRBJ2-5|-|TRBV20-1|-
TGCAGTCCAACTAGGAACCAAGAGACCCAGTACTTC
CSPTRNQETQYF
>TRBJ1-2|many|TRBV20-1|-
TGCAGTGCTGGGGAGGGGCCAGCCTATGGCTACACCTTC
CSAGEGPAYGYTF
>TRBJ1-2|-|TRBV6-2/TRBV6-3|-
TGTGCCGGCAGATACTCCGGGACAAAGGATGGCTACACCTTC
CAGRYSGTKDGYTF
>TRBJ2-3|-|TRBV24-1|-
TGTGCCACCAGTGACACCGGACTTAACCCAGATACGCAGTATTTT
CATSDTGLNPDTQYF
>TRBJ2-5|many|TRBV11-1|TRBD1
TGTGCCAGCAGCGAACCGACAGGGGGCATAGAGACCCAGTACTTC
CASSEPTGGIETQYF
>TRBJ1-6|-|TRBV20-1|-
TGCAGTGCTAGAGGGGTAGGGGCGGGGTATAATTCGCCCCTCCACTTT
CSARGVGAGYNSPLHF
>TRBJ2-1|many|TRBV19|TRBD2
TGTGCCAGTAGTTTAGCGGGGGGGATCAATGAGCAGTTCTTC
CASSLAGGINEQFF
>TRBJ1-1|-|TRBV2|TRBD1
TGTGCCAGCAGCGCGGACAGGGGCAGGGAAGCTTTCTTT
CASSADRGREAFF
>TRBJ1-2|-|TRBV2|-
TGTGCCAGCAGTGAAGACAGGGTAGGAGGTGGCTACACCTTC
CASSEDRVGGGYTF
>TRBJ1-3|-|TRBV7-9|-
TGTGCCAGCAGCCAAGGCCTAGGGAACACCATATATTTT
CASSQGLGNTIYF
>TRBJ1-5|many|TRBV2|TRBD1
TGTGCCAGCAAGGGACAGGGGCTTGGCACCGCTGTGCGGCATTTT
CASKGQGLGTAVRHF
>TRBJ2-7|many|TRBV20-1|-
TGCAGTGCTAGAGGCCCGGCCGGAACCTACGAGCAGTACTTC
CSARGPAGTYEQYF
>TRBJ2-5|-|TRBV10-3|-
TGTGCCATCAGTGAGTCGGACAGACTGTACCAAGAGACCCAGTACTTC
CAISESDRLYQETQYF
>TRBJ2-1|many|TRBV20-1|TRBD2
TGCAGTGCTAGAGAGGGACTAGCGCGGGGAGGTGAGCAGTTCTTC
CSAREGLARGGEQFF
>TRBJ2-7|many|TRBV4-2|-
TGTGCCAGCAGCCAAGAAGGGGGGGAGTCCTACGAGCAGTACTTC
CASSQEGGESYEQYF
>TRBJ2-5|-|TRBV11-1|-
TGTGCCAGCAGCTTATTAGACTGGGAACAAGAGACCCAGTACTTC
CASSLLDWEQETQYF